This T cell receptor beta chain was identified during a study of beta chain features in type 1 diabetes. Study-level points and caveats: The study found moderately but significantly shorter TCRB CDR3s in all four CD4+ subsets of Type 1 diabetes patients.

A word on this clone: The antigen is not known.

Germline CDR1 and CDR2: SGHNT and YYREEE (reference sequence). V lost 4 bases, J lost 7 bases, and 10 bases stayed unmatched. The CDR3 runs to 15 residues. What was sequenced were expressed TCRB transcripts, since all of the isolated RNA had been reverse transcribed. Sequencing used immunoSEQ multiplex PCR; TCRdb keeps in-frame clones, though not all of them. The repertoire holds roughly 240,000 clones, with around 24% as singletons. The chain has TRBV5-4 and TRBJ1-4; 7 bases fit TRBD1. The material sequenced was naive CD4+ T cells from blood. The clonotype was recovered from a woman in her twenties or thirties with type 1 diabetes. CDR3 amino acids: CASSQGQEVVEKLFF. The CDR3, as DNA: TGTGCCAGCAGCCAAGGACAGGAGGTGGTTGAAAAACTGTTTTTT.